Detailed here is one T cell receptor beta chain. The antigen is unknown. This sample is drawn from a study of CD8+ T cells in alopecia areata. Treatment defined: oral pan-JAK inhibitor, 5-10 mg twice daily. The sequencing template was cDNA reverse transcribed from extracted RNA. The assay was immunoSEQ multiplex PCR, and TCRdb's table has in-frame clones only and misses some. Of 200,000 to 250,000 clones in the sample, approximately 47% were seen once. Study outcomes and limitations: The presence of one nonresponder keeps the tie between baseline CD8+ expansion and response uncertain.

CDR1 is SGHDT, CDR2 YYEEEE, per germline. V lost 5 bases and J lost 3, with 16 bases in between. The CDR3 consists of 15 residues. The V and J genes are TRBV5-6 and TRBJ2-3, with D perhaps TRBD2 (5 bases). This receptor was taken from a human donor with alopecia areata. The sequenced sample was CD4+ T cells sorted from blood, obtained around week 37, from a patient treated with tofacitinib. CDR3: CASSPPGKRTDTQYF. CDR3 nucleotide sequence: TGTGCCAGCAGTCCCCCGGGGAAACGGACAGATACGCAGTATTTT.